These 2 T cell receptor beta chains share one sample of origin, sequenced in a study of cytomegalovirus exposure and HLA in healthy donors. The PCR ran on 60 Vbeta and 13 Jbeta primers. Produced via immunoSEQ multiplex PCR; TCRdb's table is partial and in-frame only. The sample totals tens of thousands of clones; its top ten clones hold approximately 1.8%. Sequences were obtained from PBMCs. The receptors shown here come from a woman in her twenties or thirties in good health and CMV-seronegative.

DNA for the CDR3: TGTGCCAGCGCAAGGGCAGCGGGTACGAACACTGAAGCTTTCTTT. Translating gives CASARAAGTNTEAFF. V and J are TRBV18 and TRBJ1-1; D unresolved. Deletions cut 8 bases from V and 1 base from J, with 17 bases between. The CDR3 length is 15 residues. Germline values: CDR1 KGHSH, CDR2 LQKENI.

The rearrangement links TRBV7-9 to TRBJ1-2; 9 bases agree with TRBD1. The CDR3 runs 13 residues. Trimming at V came to 5 bases and at J to 6 bases, leaving 4 bases not matched to a gene. Germline V gene data show CDR1 as SEHNR and CDR2 as FQNEAQ (reference sequence). In nucleotides, the CDR3 is TGTGCCAGCAGCCTCCGGACAGGGGATGGCTACACCTTC. It codes for CASSLRTGDGYTF.